This TCR beta chain comes out of a study of cytomegalovirus exposure and HLA in healthy donors. The PCR contained 60 Vbeta and 13 Jbeta primers. Produced via immunoSEQ multiplex PCR; TCRdb's table is partial and in-frame only. This repertoire comprises 75,000 to 85,000 clones; its ten largest clones make up less than 0.65%. Study conclusions and caveats: CMV serostatus was the only immune exposure information that was available.

The germline V gene encodes CDR1 MNHEY and CDR2 SVGAGI. This CDR3 region has 16 residues. V gave up 0 bases and J gave up 2 bases; unmatched junction bases: 4. To note about this clone: The antigen is not known.

The sequence derives from a man aged 50 or older in good health and CMV-seronegative. The genes are TRBV6-5 and TRBJ1-3, with 7 bases lining up with TRBD1. The sample consisted of PBMCs. In nucleotides, the CDR3 is TGTGCCAGCAGTTACTCTAGGGGGCTCGCTGGAAACACCATATATTTT. Translating it yields CASSYSRGLAGNTIYF.